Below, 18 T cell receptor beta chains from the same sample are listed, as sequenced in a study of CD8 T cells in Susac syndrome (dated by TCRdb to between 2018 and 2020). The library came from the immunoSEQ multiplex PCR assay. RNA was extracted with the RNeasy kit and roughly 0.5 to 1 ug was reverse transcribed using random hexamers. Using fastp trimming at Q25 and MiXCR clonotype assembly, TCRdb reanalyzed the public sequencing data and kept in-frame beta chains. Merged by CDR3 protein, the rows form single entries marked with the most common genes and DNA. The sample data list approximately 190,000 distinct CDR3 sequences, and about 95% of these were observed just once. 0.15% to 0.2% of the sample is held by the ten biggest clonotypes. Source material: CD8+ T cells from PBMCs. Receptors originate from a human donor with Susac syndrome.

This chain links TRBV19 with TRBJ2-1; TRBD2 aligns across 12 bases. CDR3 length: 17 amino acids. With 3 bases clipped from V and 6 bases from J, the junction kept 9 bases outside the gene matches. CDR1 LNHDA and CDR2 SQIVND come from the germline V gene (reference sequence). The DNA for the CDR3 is TGTGCCAGTAGTATCGCTAGCGGGAGGGGGTTGCCCAATGAGCAGTTCTTC. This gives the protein CASSIASGRGLPNEQFF.

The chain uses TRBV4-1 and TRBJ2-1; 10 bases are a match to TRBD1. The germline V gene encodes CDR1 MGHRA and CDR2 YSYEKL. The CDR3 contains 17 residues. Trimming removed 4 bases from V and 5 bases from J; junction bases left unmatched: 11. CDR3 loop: CASSPVPTGGLNNEQFF. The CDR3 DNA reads TGCGCCAGCAGCCCAGTTCCGACAGGGGGCCTGAACAATGAGCAGTTCTTC.

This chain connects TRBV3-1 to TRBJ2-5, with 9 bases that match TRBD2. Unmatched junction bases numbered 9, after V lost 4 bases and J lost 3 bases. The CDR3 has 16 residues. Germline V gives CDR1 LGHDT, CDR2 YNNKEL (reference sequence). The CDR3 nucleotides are TGTGCCAGCAGCCTACGTAGCGGGAGATCGAAAGAGACCCAGTACTTC. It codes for CASSLRSGRSKETQYF.

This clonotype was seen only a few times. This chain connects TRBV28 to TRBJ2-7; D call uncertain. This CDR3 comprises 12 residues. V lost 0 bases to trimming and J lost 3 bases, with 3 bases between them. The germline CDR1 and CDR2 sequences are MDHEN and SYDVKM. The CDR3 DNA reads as TGTGCCAGCAGTTTATGGCGCTACGAGCAGTACTTC. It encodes CASSLWRYEQYF. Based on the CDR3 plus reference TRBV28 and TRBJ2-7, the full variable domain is DVKVTQSSRYLVKRTGEKVFLECVQDMDHENMFWYRQDPGLGLRLIYFSYDVKMKEKGDIPEGYSVSREKKERFSLILESASTNQTSMYLCASSLWRYEQYFGPGTRLTVT.

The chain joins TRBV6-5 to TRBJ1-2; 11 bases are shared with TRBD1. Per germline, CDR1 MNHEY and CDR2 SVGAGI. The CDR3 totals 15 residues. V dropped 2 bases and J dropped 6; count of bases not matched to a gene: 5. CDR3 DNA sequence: TGTGCCAGCAGTTACGGTTGGGACAGGGGGAATGGCTACACCTTC. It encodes CASSYGWDRGNGYTF.

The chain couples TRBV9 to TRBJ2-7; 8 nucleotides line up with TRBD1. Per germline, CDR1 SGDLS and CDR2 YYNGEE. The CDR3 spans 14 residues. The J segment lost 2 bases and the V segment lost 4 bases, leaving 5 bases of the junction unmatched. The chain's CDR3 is CASSKGDRTYEQYF. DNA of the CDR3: TGTGCCAGCAGCAAGGGGGACAGGACCTACGAGCAGTACTTC.

The CDR3, as DNA: TGTGCCAGCAGTTTACGGGGTGTCACCGGGGAGCTGTTTTTT. Protein product: CASSLRGVTGELFF. The J gene is TRBJ2-2, the V gene TRBV27, with D perhaps TRBD2 (5 bases). CDR3 length: 14 amino acids. The germline V gene encodes CDR1 MNHEY and CDR2 SMNVEV (reference sequence). V was pared by 2 bases and J by 4 bases, with 8 bases between.

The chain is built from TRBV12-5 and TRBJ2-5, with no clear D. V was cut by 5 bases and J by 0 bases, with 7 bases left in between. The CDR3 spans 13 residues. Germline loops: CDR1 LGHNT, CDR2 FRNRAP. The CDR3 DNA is TGTGCTAGTGGTCAGACGAACCAAGAGACCCAGTACTTC. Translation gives CASGQTNQETQYF.

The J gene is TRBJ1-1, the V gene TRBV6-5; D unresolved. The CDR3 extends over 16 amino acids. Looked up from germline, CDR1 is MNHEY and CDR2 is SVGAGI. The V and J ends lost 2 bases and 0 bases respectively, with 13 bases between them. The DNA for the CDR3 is TGTGCCAGCAGTTACCAGCTGCCTAGAATGAACACTGAAGCTTTCTTT. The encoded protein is CASSYQLPRMNTEAFF.

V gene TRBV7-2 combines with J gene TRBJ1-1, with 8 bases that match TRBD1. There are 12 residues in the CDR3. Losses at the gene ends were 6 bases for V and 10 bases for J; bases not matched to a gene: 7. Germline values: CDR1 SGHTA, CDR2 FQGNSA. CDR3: CASRASGQGAFF. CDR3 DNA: TGTGCCAGCAGGGCAAGCGGACAGGGAGCTTTCTTT.

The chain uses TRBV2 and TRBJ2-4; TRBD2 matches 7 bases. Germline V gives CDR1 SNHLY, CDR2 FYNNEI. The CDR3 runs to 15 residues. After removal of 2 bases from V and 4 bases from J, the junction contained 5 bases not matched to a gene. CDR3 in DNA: TGTGCCAGCAGTGAATTCCCGGGACTAAAAAACATTCAGTACTTC. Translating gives CASSEFPGLKNIQYF.

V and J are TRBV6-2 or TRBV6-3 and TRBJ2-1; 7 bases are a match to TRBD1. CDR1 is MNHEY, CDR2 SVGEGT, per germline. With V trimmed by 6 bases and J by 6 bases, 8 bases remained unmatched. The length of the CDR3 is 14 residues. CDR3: CASSTPPGGNEQFF. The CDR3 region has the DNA TGTGCCAGCAGCACACCCCCAGGGGGCAATGAGCAGTTCTTC.

CDR3 residues: CASRPTLADSYEQYF. Here the CDR3 DNA reads TGTGCCAGCAGACCCACCCTAGCGGACTCCTACGAGCAGTACTTC. The chain is built from TRBV28 and TRBJ2-7, with TRBD2 matching over 7 bases. The length of the CDR3 is 15 residues. V trimming: 6 bases; J trimming: 0 bases; junction bases outside the gene matches: 8. Germline CDR1 is MDHEN and CDR2 is SYDVKM.

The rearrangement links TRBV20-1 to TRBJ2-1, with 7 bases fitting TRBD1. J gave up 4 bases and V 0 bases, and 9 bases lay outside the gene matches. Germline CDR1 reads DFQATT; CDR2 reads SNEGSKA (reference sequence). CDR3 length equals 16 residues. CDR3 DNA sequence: TGCAGTGCTAGAGATTGGGGGCAGGGACAGTACAATGAGCAGTTCTTC. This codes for CSARDWGQGQYNEQFF.

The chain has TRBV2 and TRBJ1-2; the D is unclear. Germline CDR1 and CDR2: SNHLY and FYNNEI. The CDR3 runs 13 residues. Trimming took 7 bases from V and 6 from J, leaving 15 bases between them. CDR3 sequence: CASTDPREDGYTF. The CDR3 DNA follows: TGTGCCAGCACGGACCCCCGAGAGGATGGCTACACCTTC.

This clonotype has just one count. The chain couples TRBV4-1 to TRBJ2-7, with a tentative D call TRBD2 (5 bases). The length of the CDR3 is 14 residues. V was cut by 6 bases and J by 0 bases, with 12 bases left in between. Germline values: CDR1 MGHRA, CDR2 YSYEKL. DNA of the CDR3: TGCGCCAGCAGTAAAGTTGGGAGCTCCTACGAGCAGTACTTC. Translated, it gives CASSKVGSSYEQYF.

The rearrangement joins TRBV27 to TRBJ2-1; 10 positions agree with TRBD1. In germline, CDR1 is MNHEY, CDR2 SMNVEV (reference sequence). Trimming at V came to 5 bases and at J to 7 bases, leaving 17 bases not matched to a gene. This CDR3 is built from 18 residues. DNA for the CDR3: TGTGCCAGCAGTCTAAAGGAGACAGGGGGCTGGGAGGAGAATGAGCAGTTCTTC. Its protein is CASSLKETGGWEENEQFF.

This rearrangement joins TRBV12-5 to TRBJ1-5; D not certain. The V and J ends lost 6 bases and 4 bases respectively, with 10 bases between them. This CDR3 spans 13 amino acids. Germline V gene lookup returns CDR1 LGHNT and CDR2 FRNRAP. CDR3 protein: CASGHNLNQPQHF. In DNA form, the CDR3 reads TGTGCTAGTGGCCATAACCTAAATCAGCCCCAGCATTTT.